This T cell receptor (beta chain) was recorded in a study of immune cell composition in non-small cell lung cancer (TCRdb year 2017). For the study in its entirety: Histologic subtype, mostly lung adenocarcinoma or squamous cell carcinoma, was determined with H&E together with p63, CK5, Napsin A and TTF-1 immunohistochemistry. TCR-beta sequencing (Adaptive Biotechnologies) was performed on 34 paired NSCLC tumour and non-adjacent lung specimens plus 26 tumour-only specimens. In supplementary cohort #1, which comprised 10 lung adenocarcinoma cases, paired tumour/lung TCR-beta sequencing was performed and TIL populations were generated so that tumour reactivity could be assessed. Several tumour specimens with TCR-beta data were of rare histological subtypes and were excluded from the subtype comparisons. Broader findings and caveats from the paper: Tumour-associated clones >0.5% were found in nearly half of NSCLC cases, namely in approximately 30% of adenocarcinomas versus about 73% of squamous carcinomas. Across some ten adenocarcinoma cases, the maximal tumour-associated clone frequency showed a strong correlation with TIL tumour reactivity, but overall clonality showed no such correlation. Compared with lung adenocarcinoma tumours, lung squamous cell carcinoma showed significantly higher Top 10 clone scores and productive clonality. No significant correlation was found between smoking pack-years and tumour TCR-beta clonality. The reactivity cohort was only approximately nine cases, and tumour-reactive clones were not shown to share sequences with the dominant in vivo tumour-associated clones.

The trim is 8 bases for V and 1 base for J, with a gap of 17 bases between the germline ends. From the cysteine through the phenylalanine, the CDR3 covers 15 amino acids. Only the CDR3 portion is preserved as DNA: 45 bases, with reading frame beginning at the first base. CDR1 and CDR2 are read off the germline V gene as SNHLY and FYNNEI. A two-step multiplex PCR amplified TCR-beta CDR3 regions from genomic DNA, and the second step of the PCR added Illumina-compatible adaptors. TCR-beta immunosequencing was carried out on an Illumina platform through the commercial immunoSEQ service. Per the original workflow: Repertoires were summarised by productive clonality and by Top 10 Clones, defined as the percentage of T-cell templates derived from the ten most frequent sequences. Values for productive clonality spanned 0 to 1, where a value of 1 indicated a monoclonal population. Tumour-associated clones were defined as sequences comprising at least 0.1% of tumour T-cell templates but absent from matched non-adjacent lung, identified via log10 scatter plots. Student's t-tests were used for two-group comparisons, ANOVA was used for stages, and linear regression was used for relationships, with analyses conducted in GraphPad Prism7 and R. The clones in this table, taken by TCRdb from immuneACCESS, are in-frame only. Not every clone is retained; where verified, under half of the shortfall comes from an unresolved V gene, and the cause of the rest is unknown. V, J and clone size are taken as reported in that table, and D and trimming were inferred from the DNA itself. For this sample there are about 4,000 clones; approximately 79% appear just once. About 7.5% of the sample is in the top ten clones.

By sample share, this clone is large (0.1 to 1%). No cognate antigen has been identified for it. Base qualities are not provided; no much larger clone lies one nucleotide away. From frozen aliquots of unsorted single-cell suspensions, genomic DNA was isolated using the QIAamp DNA kit. Surgically resected non-small cell lung cancer tissue was used for the tumour samples. Tissues were received within 2 hours of resection and were immediately processed into single-cell suspensions. Tissue was mechanically dissociated and enzymatically digested with DNase I, collagenase I and hyaluronidase for roughly 32 minutes at 37 °C, then filtered and RBC-lysed.

The clonotype was recovered from a human donor with non-small cell lung cancer. The chain is encoded by TRBV2 joined to TRBJ1-1; the best D guess is TRBD1, with 6 bases matching. Material for sequencing was lung tumor tissue. The CDR3 region has the sequence CASPAGDMKNTEAFF. The DNA sequence is given as TGTGCCAGCCCGGCGGGGGACATGAAGAACACTGAAGCTTTCTTT. Supplemented by the reference TRBV2 and TRBJ1-1 proteins around the CDR3, the complete variable domain is EPEVTQTPSHQVTQMGQEVILRCVPISNHLYFYWYRQILGQKVEFLVSFYNNEISEKSEIFDDQFSVERPDGSNFTLKIRSTKLEDSAMYFCASPAGDMKNTEAFFGQGTRLTVV.